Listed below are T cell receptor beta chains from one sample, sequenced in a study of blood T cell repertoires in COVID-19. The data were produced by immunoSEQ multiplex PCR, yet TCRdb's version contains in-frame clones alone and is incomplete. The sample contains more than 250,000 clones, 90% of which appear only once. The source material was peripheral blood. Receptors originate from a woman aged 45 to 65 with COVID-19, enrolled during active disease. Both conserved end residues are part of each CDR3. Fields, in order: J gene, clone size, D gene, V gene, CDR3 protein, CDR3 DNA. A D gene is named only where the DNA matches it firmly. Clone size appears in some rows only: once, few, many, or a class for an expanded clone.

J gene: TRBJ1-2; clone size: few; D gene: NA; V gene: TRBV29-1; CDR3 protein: CSVVPGGSYGYTF; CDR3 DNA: TGCAGCGTTGTTCCGGGGGGCTCGTATGGCTACACCTTC
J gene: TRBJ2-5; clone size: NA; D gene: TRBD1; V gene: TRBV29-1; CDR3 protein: CSVGRTGGQETQYF; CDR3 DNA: TGCAGCGTGGGACGAACAGGGGGCCAAGAGACCCAGTACTTC
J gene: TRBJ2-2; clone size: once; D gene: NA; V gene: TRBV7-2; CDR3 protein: CASSLSGDYTGELFF; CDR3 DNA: TGTGCCAGCAGCTTGTCGGGGGACTACACCGGGGAGCTGTTTTTT
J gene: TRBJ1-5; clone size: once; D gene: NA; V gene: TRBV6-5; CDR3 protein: CASSYSSGYQPQHF; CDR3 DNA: TGTGCCAGCAGTTACTCTTCAGGGTATCAGCCCCAGCATTTT
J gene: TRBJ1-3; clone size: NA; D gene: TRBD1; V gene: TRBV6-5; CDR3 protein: CASSPGTASGNTIYF; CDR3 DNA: TGTGCCAGCAGTCCCGGGACAGCCTCTGGAAACACCATATATTTT
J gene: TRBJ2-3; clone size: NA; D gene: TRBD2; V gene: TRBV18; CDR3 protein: CASSLKAGLPSSTDTQYF; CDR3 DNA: TGTGCCAGCTCACTTAAGGCGGGACTACCCTCCAGCACAGATACGCAGTATTTT
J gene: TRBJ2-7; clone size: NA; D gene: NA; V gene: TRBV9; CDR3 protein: CASGSGLPYEQYF; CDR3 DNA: TGTGCCAGCGGTAGCGGCCTTCCGTACGAGCAGTACTTC
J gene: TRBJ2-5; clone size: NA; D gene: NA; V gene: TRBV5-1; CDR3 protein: CASSRNSGDGETQYF; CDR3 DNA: TGCGCCAGCAGCAGGAATAGCGGAGACGGAGAGACCCAGTACTTC
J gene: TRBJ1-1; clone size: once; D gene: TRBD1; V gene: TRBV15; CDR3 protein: CATSRETGVNTEAFF; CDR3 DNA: TGTGCCACCAGCAGGGAGACAGGGGTGAACACTGAAGCTTTCTTT
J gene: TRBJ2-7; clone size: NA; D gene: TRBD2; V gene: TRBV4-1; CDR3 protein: CASSQGGGLAGVGSYEQYF; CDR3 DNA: TGCGCCAGCAGCCAAGGTGGGGGACTAGCGGGAGTAGGGTCCTACGAGCAGTACTTC
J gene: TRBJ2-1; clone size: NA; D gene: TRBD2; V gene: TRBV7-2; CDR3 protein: CASSFLAGIYNEQFF; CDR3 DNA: TGTGCCAGCAGCTTCCTAGCGGGTATCTACAATGAGCAGTTCTTC
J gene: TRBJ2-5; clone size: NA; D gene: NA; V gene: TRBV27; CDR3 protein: CASSLGSGQETQYF; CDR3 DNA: TGTGCCAGCAGTTTAGGCTCTGGCCAAGAGACCCAGTACTTC
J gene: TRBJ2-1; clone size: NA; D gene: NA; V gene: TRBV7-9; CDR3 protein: CASSFGGTRWDEQFF; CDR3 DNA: TGTGCCAGCAGCTTTGGGGGGACGAGATGGGATGAGCAGTTCTTC
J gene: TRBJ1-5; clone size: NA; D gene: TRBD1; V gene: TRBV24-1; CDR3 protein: CATSVGTAINQPQHF; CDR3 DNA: TGTGCCACCAGTGTAGGGACAGCTATTAATCAGCCCCAGCATTTT
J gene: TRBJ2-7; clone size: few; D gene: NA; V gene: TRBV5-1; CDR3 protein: CASSPGQFLSYEQYF; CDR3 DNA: TGCGCCAGCAGCCCGGGACAATTCCTCTCCTACGAGCAGTACTTC
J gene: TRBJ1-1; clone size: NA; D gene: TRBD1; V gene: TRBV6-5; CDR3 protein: CASSYAWTGVAFF; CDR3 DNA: TGTGCCAGCAGTTACGCCTGGACAGGGGTGGCTTTCTTT